These 30 T cell receptor beta chains originate from one sample sequenced in a study of response to subunit inactivated influenza vaccine. MiXCR, run by TCRdb on the RT-PCR reads, gives a single entry per CDR3 protein. There are fewer than 750,000 distinct CDR3 sequences in the sample; 14% occur only once, and more than 9.5% lies in the top ten. Sequences were derived from PBMCs from blood, sampled roughly 12 days after vaccination. The source of these receptors is a man aged 45 to 65 who received an inactivated influenza vaccine.

This clonotype was seen only a few times. The rearrangement uses TRBV7-2 and TRBJ2-5, with a tentative D call TRBD1 (6 bases). Germline CDR1 is SGHTA and CDR2 is FQGNSA. The CDR3 is 16 amino acids. The V gene lost 6 bases and the J gene lost 1 base, with 18 bases spanning the gap. The CDR3 coding sequence is TGTGCCAGCAGGGGCGGACAGTCCAAGGTCCAAGAGACCCAGTACTTC. This gives the protein CASRGGQSKVQETQYF.

This clonotype was observed at least ten times. The chain joins TRBV29-1 to TRBJ1-5; TRBD1 matches 7 bases. With V trimmed by 7 bases and J by 3 bases, 9 bases remained unmatched. Germline CDR1 SQVTM, CDR2 ANQGSEA. The CDR3 contains 14 residues. The CDR3 loop reads CSAGGTDPNQPQHF. CDR3 DNA sequence: TGCAGCGCTGGTGGGACAGACCCCAATCAGCCCCAGCATTTT.

The chain is built from TRBV5-1 and TRBJ1-1; D is unclear. The CDR3 is 12 residues long. V was pared by 0 bases and J by 11 bases, with 11 bases between. Germline CDR1 and CDR2: SGHRS and YFSETQ. For the CDR3, the DNA is TGCGCCAGCAGCTTGGGATCGAATGTGGCTTTCTTT. This codes for CASSLGSNVAFF.

The chain's CDR3 is CASSVAPRSGETQYF. CDR3 in DNA: TGTGCCAGCAGCGTAGCGCCTCGTTCGGGGGAGACCCAGTACTTC. This chain joins TRBV5-5 and TRBJ2-5, with D tentatively TRBD2 (5 bases). Germline V gene data show CDR1 as SGHKS and CDR2 as YYEKEE (reference sequence). V lost 4 bases and J lost 5, with 18 bases in between. The CDR3 has 15 amino acids.

V is TRBV20-1 and J is TRBJ2-1; D is perhaps TRBD1 or TRBD2 (7 bases each). This CDR3 is built from 17 residues. Germline assignment: CDR1 DFQATT and CDR2 SNEGSKA (reference sequence). V was trimmed by 0 bases and J by 3 bases, leaving 18 bases between them. The CDR3 sequence: CSARDRGAGGIYNEQFF. DNA of the CDR3: TGCAGTGCTAGAGATCGGGGGGCAGGGGGTATCTACAATGAGCAGTTCTTC.

This clonotype was found a few times. The V gene is TRBV7-9, the J gene TRBJ2-3, with D tentatively TRBD2 (6 bases). The CDR3 is 16 residues long. The V gene's germline CDR1 is SEHNR and CDR2 FQNEAQ (reference sequence). The ends were cut back, 7 bases at V and 2 bases at J, with 19 bases in the middle. CDR3 sequence: CASNIWEVGDTDTQYF. As DNA, the CDR3 is TGTGCCAGCAACATATGGGAGGTCGGGGACACAGATACGCAGTATTTT.

The sample holds a few counts of this clonotype. V and J are TRBV15 and TRBJ1-2; unclear D gene. This CDR3 is 15 amino acids long. V was trimmed by 5 bases and J by 2 bases, leaving 15 bases between them. Germline loops: CDR1 LNHNV, CDR2 YYDKDF (reference sequence). The CDR3 DNA reads TGTGCCACCAGCCGACAAAGCCGGGCCAACTATGGCTACACCTTC. Protein sequence: CATSRQSRANYGYTF.

This chain uses TRBV19 with TRBJ1-1; 8 bases fit TRBD1. Germline loops: CDR1 LNHDA, CDR2 SQIVND (reference sequence). V gave up 6 bases and J gave up 5 bases; unmatched junction bases: 8. This CDR3 comprises 14 residues. The CDR3 nucleotides are TGTGCCAGTAGAAACAGGGGGGGTGAGACTGAAGCTTTCTTT. Translating it yields CASRNRGGETEAFF.

This clonotype was seen only a few times. The chain combines TRBV5-6 with TRBJ1-1, with 8 bases that match TRBD1. Germline V gives CDR1 SGHDT, CDR2 YYEEEE. The CDR3 is made up of 13 amino acids. The junction had 3 bases not matched to a gene; V was cut back by 4 bases and J by 4 bases. CDR3 bases: TGTGCCAGCAGCGGAGGGACAGGCACTGAAGCTTTCTTT. It specifies CASSGGTGTEAFF.

V gene TRBV28 combines with J gene TRBJ2-1; 12 nucleotides match TRBD2. The V segment lost 6 bases and the J segment 7 bases; nucleotides outside the gene matches: 7. The length of the CDR3 is 15 residues. CDR1 is MDHEN, CDR2 SYDVKM, per germline. CDR3 region: CASRPSGRALNEQFF. The CDR3, as DNA: TGTGCCAGCAGACCTAGCGGGAGGGCCTTAAATGAGCAGTTCTTC.

The chain uses TRBV12-3 or TRBV12-4 and TRBJ2-5; 9 nucleotides agree with TRBD1. The CDR3 contains 15 residues. J was trimmed by 4 bases and V by 1 base; bases with no gene match: 4. DNA of the CDR3: TGTGCCAGCAGTTTAGGGGACAGGGAGCGAGAGACCCAGTACTTC. This codes for CASSLGDRERETQYF.

This clonotype was observed at least ten times. The rearrangement joins TRBV12-3 or TRBV12-4 to TRBJ1-1; tentatively, D is TRBD1 (5 bases). V dropped 4 bases and J dropped 8 bases, with 17 bases sitting between them. This CDR3 has 14 residues. CDR3 DNA sequence: TGTGCCAGCAGTTGGGACCCCGATTGGGGCGAAGCTTTCTTT. This codes for CASSWDPDWGEAFF.

This rearrangement joins TRBV20-1 to TRBJ2-7; the D gene is possibly TRBD2 (6 bases). The germline gives CDR1 DFQATT, CDR2 SNEGSKA (reference sequence). V gave up 2 bases and J gave up 3 bases, with 11 bases separating them. This CDR3 region has 13 residues. The CDR3 reads CSARPVTSYEQYF. Here the CDR3 DNA reads TGCAGTGCTAGACCCGTGACTAGCTACGAGCAGTACTTC.

A note on this clonotype: The junction does not match germline at one end; this may be a read error. This sequence joins TRBV28 and TRBJ2-5; TRBD2 matches at 7 bases. Germline assignment: CDR1 MDHEN and CDR2 SYDVKM. This CDR3 has 12 residues. CDR3 sequence reads: CASSSGLEPQYF. The CDR3 coding sequence is TGTGCCAGCAGCTCTGGACTAGAGCCCCAGTACTTC.

The J gene is TRBJ2-3, the V gene TRBV12-3 or TRBV12-4, with no clear D. Trimming cost V 2 bases and J 2 bases, with 8 bases left between them. CDR3 length: 14 amino acids. CDR3 region: CASSLNRNTDTQYF. The CDR3 DNA sequence: TGTGCCAGCAGTTTAAACAGAAACACAGATACGCAGTATTTT.

In this sample, this clonotype turned up a few times. The chain is built from TRBV10-3 and TRBJ2-3; D is unresolved. Germline assignment: CDR1 ENHRY and CDR2 SYGVKD. This CDR3 region has 13 residues. Trimming took 7 bases from V and 0 from J, leaving 8 bases between them. This CDR3 reads CAIKGRSTDTQYF. The DNA of the CDR3 is TGTGCCATCAAAGGTCGGAGCACAGATACGCAGTATTTT.

There are a few counts of this clonotype. The chain combines TRBV5-1 with TRBJ2-5; no firm D call. With 0 bases removed from V and 5 bases from J, the gap between germline ends came to 11 bases. Germline V gene lookup returns CDR1 SGHRS and CDR2 YFSETQ. This CDR3 region has 14 residues. CDR3 nucleotides: TGCGCCAGCAGCTTGGACGGGTTGAGGGAGACCCAGTACTTC. It codes for CASSLDGLRETQYF. Combining the CDR3 with reference TRBV5-1 and TRBJ2-5 gives the whole variable domain KAGVTQTPRYLIKTRGQQVTLSCSPISGHRSVSWYQQTPGQGLQFLFEYFSETQRNKGNFPGRFSGRQFSNSRSEMNVSTLELGDSALYLCASSLDGLRETQYFGPGTRLLVL.

This sequence joins TRBV5-5 and TRBJ2-7; TRBD1 might be the D (5 bases). There are 15 residues in the CDR3. Germline loops: CDR1 SGHKS, CDR2 YYEKEE (reference sequence). The V and J ends lost 1 base and 7 bases respectively, with 18 bases between them. Here the CDR3 reads CASSLRVPGMGEQYF. DNA of the CDR3: TGTGCCAGCAGCTTGAGGGTGCCAGGGATGGGTGAGCAGTACTTC.

This chain connects TRBV19 to TRBJ2-4; maybe TRBD1 (5 bases). The CDR3 runs to 16 residues. Germline-derived CDR1 and CDR2 are LNHDA and SQIVND (reference sequence). Trimming stripped 3 bases from V and 2 bases from J, with 14 bases between. CDR3 amino acids: CASSISGSTPKNIQYF. As DNA, the CDR3 is TGTGCCAGTAGTATTTCAGGGTCCACCCCCAAAAACATTCAGTACTTC.

The V and J genes are TRBV19 and TRBJ1-1; D possibly corresponds to TRBD1 (5 bases). The V gene lost 4 bases and the J gene lost 6 bases, with 24 bases spanning the gap. CDR1 is LNHDA, CDR2 SQIVND, per germline (reference sequence). The CDR3 spans 17 residues. The CDR3 DNA reads as TGTGCCAGTAGTAGGATTGGAGGGGCCGGGTCCCGGGCTGAAGCTTTCTTT. Amino acid sequence: CASSRIGGAGSRAEAFF.

This clonotype appeared a few times. J is TRBJ2-3 and V is TRBV28, with TRBD2 matching over 9 bases. CDR3 size: 15 residues. The germline CDR1 and CDR2 sequences are MDHEN and SYDVKM. V shed 8 bases and J 2 bases; nucleotides not matched to a gene: 8. CDR3 residues: CASEGASGTTDTQYF. The CDR3 DNA follows: TGTGCCAGCGAAGGGGCTAGCGGGACCACAGATACGCAGTATTTT.

The chain carries TRBV10-3 and TRBJ2-7; 13 bases agree with TRBD2. Germline V gene lookup returns CDR1 ENHRY and CDR2 SYGVKD. The V segment lost 4 bases and the J segment 1 base; nucleotides outside the gene matches: 4. The CDR3 loop spans 16 amino acids. The CDR3 sequence: CAISAGLAGASYEQYF. The CDR3 DNA reads as TGTGCCATCAGTGCCGGACTAGCGGGGGCATCCTACGAGCAGTACTTC.

The J gene is TRBJ2-5, the V gene TRBV10-3, with 9 bases lining up with TRBD2. The ends lost 6 bases at V and 5 bases at J; junction bases unmatched: 7. The CDR3 consists of 14 residues. Germline lookup yields CDR1 ENHRY and CDR2 SYGVKD. The CDR3 DNA reads TGTGCCATCAGCGGGACTAGCAGGATTGAGACCCAGTACTTC. Protein: CAISGTSRIETQYF.

This clonotype has a count of ten or more. This chain links TRBV6-6 with TRBJ1-1; D is undetermined. Trimming took 2 bases from V and 5 from J, leaving 6 bases between them. This CDR3 is built from 12 residues. Germline lookup yields CDR1 MNHNY and CDR2 SVGAGI (reference sequence). CDR3 region: CASSYLPTEAFF. The CDR3 bases are TGTGCCAGCAGTTACCTCCCGACTGAAGCTTTCTTT.

The V and J genes are TRBV6-5 and TRBJ2-3; 12 bases agree with TRBD1. Germline CDR1 is MNHEY and CDR2 is SVGAGI. There are 17 residues in the CDR3. V shed 2 bases, J shed 5 bases, and the junction held 8 bases outside the gene matches. The CDR3 protein is CASSYGTGGKQGDTQYF. The CDR3 nucleotides read TGTGCCAGCAGTTACGGGACAGGGGGCAAGCAGGGAGATACGCAGTATTTT.

This rearrangement joins TRBV7-2 to TRBJ2-5, with D maybe TRBD1 (5 bases). Trimming shortened V by 5 bases and J by 6 bases, and 22 bases separated the two germline ends. The CDR3 runs to 16 residues. Germline loops: CDR1 SGHTA, CDR2 FQGNSA. CDR3 nucleotides: TGTGCCAGCAGCGTGGAAAGGGGCCAGGTTAGAAAGACCCAGTACTTC. Translating gives CASSVERGQVRKTQYF.

This chain joins TRBV3-1 and TRBJ2-2; the D is unclear. CDR1 is LGHDT and CDR2 is YNNKEL in the germline V gene (reference sequence). CDR3 length equals 13 residues. V dropped 4 bases and J dropped 6 bases, with 9 bases sitting between them. The DNA of the CDR3 is TGTGCCAGCAGCCCTTTCCCTGCCGGGGAGCTGTTTTTT. Amino acid sequence: CASSPFPAGELFF.

The chain uses TRBV14 and TRBJ2-1; 7 bases line up with TRBD2. Unmatched junction bases numbered 11, after V lost 4 bases and J lost 8 bases. Germline V gene lookup returns CDR1 SGHDN and CDR2 FVKESK. The CDR3 spans 15 residues. The CDR3 loop is CASSPLRGRGDEQFF. The CDR3 DNA sequence: TGTGCCAGCAGCCCGTTGCGCGGGAGAGGGGATGAGCAGTTCTTC.

The chain uses TRBV20-1 and TRBJ2-7, with 7 positions matching TRBD1. CDR3 length equals 13 residues. Losses at the gene ends were 2 bases for V and 3 bases for J; bases not matched to a gene: 4. CDR1 is DFQATT, CDR2 SNEGSKA, per germline (reference sequence). The CDR3 region is CSARSGQLYEQYF. In nucleotides, the CDR3 is TGCAGTGCTAGATCGGGACAGCTCTACGAGCAGTACTTC.

At least ten counts were recorded for this clonotype. The chain links TRBV6-2 or TRBV6-3 to TRBJ2-3, with 16 positions matching TRBD2. Germline values: CDR1 MNHEY, CDR2 SVGEGT. V was pared by 5 bases and J by 4 bases, with 3 bases of the junction left unmatched. This CDR3 contains 16 residues. CDR3 sequence: CASSTGLAGGPDTQYF. CDR3 nucleotides: TGTGCCAGCAGTACGGGACTAGCGGGGGGGCCAGATACGCAGTATTTT.